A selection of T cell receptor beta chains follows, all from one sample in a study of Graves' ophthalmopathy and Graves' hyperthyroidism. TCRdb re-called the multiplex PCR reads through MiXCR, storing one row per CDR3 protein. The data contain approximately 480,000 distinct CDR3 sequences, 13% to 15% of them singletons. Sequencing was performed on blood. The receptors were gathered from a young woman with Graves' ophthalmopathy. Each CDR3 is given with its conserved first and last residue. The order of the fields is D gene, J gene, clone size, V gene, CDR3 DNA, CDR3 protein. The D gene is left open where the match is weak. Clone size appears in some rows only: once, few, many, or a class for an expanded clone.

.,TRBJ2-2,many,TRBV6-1,TGTGCCAGCAGTGGAAAGAGGGCACGCGGGGAGCTGTTTTTT,CASSGKRARGELFF
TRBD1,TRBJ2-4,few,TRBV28,TGTGCCAGCAGCCGACAGGGGAGGATAGCCAAAAACATTAAGTACTTC,CASSRQGRIAKNIKYF
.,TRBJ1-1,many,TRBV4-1,TGCGCCAGCAGCCGACAGAACATGAACACTGAAGCTTTCTTT,CASSRQNMNTEAFF
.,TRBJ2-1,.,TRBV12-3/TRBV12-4,TGTGCCAGCACCCTAGCGTTATACAATGAGCAGTTCTTC,CASTLALYNEQFF
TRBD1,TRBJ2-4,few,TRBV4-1,TGCGCCAGCAGCCAAGCGTCAGGGGGAGTGACGATGGCCAAAAACATTCAGTACTTC,CASSQASGGVTMAKNIQYF
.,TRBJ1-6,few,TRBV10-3,TGTGCCATCAGTTTAAAGGGCAGCGATTCACCCCTCCACTTT,CAISLKGSDSPLHF
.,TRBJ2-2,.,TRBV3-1,TGTGCCAGCAGCCCGAACCAGGGCATCGGGGAGCTGTTTTTT,CASSPNQGIGELFF
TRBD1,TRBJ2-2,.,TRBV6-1,TGTGCCAGCATCGCGACAGGGGATAACACCGGGGAGCTGTTTTTT,CASIATGDNTGELFF
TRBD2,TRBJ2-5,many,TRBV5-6,TGTGCCAGCAGCAGGACTAGCGGGGGGGAAACCCAGTACTTC,CASSRTSGGETQYF
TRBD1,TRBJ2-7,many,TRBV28,TGTGCCAGCAGCCCAGGCCGGGACAGTTCCTACGAGCAGTACTTC,CASSPGRDSSYEQYF
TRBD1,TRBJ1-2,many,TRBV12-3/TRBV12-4,TGTGCCAGCGCCCTTGGGACAGGGGGTCGTTATGGCTACACCTTC,CASALGTGGRYGYTF
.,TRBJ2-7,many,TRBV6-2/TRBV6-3,TGTGCCAGTCAGGAGGGCTACGAGCAGTACTTC,CASQEGYEQYF
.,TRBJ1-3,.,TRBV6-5,TGTGCCAGCAGTTCCTTATCAGCGTCATCTGGAAACACCATATATTTT,CASSSLSASSGNTIYF
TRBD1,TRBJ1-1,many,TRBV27,TGTGCCAGCAGCCATGGACAGGGGGCTGAAGCTTTCTTT,CASSHGQGAEAFF
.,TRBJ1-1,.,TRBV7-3,TGTGCCAGCAGCTTAAATGCGGGTGATACTGAAGCTTTCTTT,CASSLNAGDTEAFF
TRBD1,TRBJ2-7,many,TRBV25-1,TGTGCCAGCAGCCCGGGGACAGGGATTCCCTACGAGCAGTACTTC,CASSPGTGIPYEQYF
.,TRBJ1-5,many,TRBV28,TGTGCCAGCAGTTTATACAGGGTCCAGGGGAATCAGCCCCAGCATTTT,CASSLYRVQGNQPQHF
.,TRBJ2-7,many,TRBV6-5,TGTGCCAGCAGTTACTCTGACAAGGGCTCCTACGAGCAGTACTTC,CASSYSDKGSYEQYF
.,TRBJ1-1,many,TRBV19,TGTGCCAGTAGTATACATGGGGGTTCGAACACTGAAGCTTTCTTT,CASSIHGGSNTEAFF
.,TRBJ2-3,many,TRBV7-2,TGTGCCAGCAGCTTAAATAGTGTAGCAGATACGCAGTATTTT,CASSLNSVADTQYF
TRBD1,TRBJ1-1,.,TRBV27,TGTGCCAGCTACAGGGGTTCCGCTGAAGCTTTCTTT,CASYRGSAEAFF
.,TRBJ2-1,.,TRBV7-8,TGTGCCAGCAGCTTGGGGCCCAACAATGAGCAGTTCTTC,CASSLGPNNEQFF
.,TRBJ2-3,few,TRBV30,TGTGCCTGGGGTTGGGGCGAGAGCACAGATACGCAGTATTTT,CAWGWGESTDTQYF
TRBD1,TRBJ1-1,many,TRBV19,TGTGCCAGTAGTCTCCGGGACAGGGCTGAAGCTTTCTTT,CASSLRDRAEAFF
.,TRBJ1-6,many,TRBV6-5,TGTGCCAGCAGTTACTCCGGGACCGCCGGGCTCCTCCACTTT,CASSYSGTAGLLHF
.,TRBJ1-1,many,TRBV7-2,TGTGCCAGCAGCTGGACGCAGGTGGGGGAAGCTTTCTTT,CASSWTQVGEAFF
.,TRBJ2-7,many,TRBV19,TGTGCCAGTAGCCGGGACATCGAACTTTTTCCCTACGAGCAGTACTTC,CASSRDIELFPYEQYF
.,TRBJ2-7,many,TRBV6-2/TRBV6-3,TGTGCCAGCAGTTTCGGAGGCGGCGAGCAGTACTTC,CASSFGGGEQYF
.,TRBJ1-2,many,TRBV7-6,TGTGCCAGCAGCTTAGATGGAAGCGGCTACACCTTC,CASSLDGSGYTF
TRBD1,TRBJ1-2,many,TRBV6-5,TGTGCCAGCAGTCCCTTTAGGGGGCGGAAGATATCCTATGGCTACACCTTC,CASSPFRGRKISYGYTF
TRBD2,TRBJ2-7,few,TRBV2,TGTGCCAGCAGTCCCCCCTTAGCGGGGGCTGCTTTC,CASSPPLAGAAF
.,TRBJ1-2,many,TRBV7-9,TGTGCCAGCAGCTTATACAGCCGCCCTAACTATGGCTACACCTTC,CASSLYSRPNYGYTF
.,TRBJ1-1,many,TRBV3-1,TGTGCCAGCAGCCACACCGGGACTGAAGCTTTCTTT,CASSHTGTEAFF
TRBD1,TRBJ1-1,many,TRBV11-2,TGTGCCAGCAGCGCGGGACAGATTAACACTGAAGCTTTCTTT,CASSAGQINTEAFF
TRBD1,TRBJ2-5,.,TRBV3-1,TGTGCCAGCAGCGCAAGCGGGACAGGGAGCGAGACCCAGTACTTC,CASSASGTGSETQYF
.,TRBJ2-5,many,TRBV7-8,TGTGCCAGCAGCTTATTTCCCCGCGATCGGGGGACCCAGTACTTC,CASSLFPRDRGTQYF
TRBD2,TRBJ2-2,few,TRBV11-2,TGTGCCAGCAGCCCACGCCCCCTAGCGGGAGGGCTTAACACCGGGGAGCTGTTTTTT,CASSPRPLAGGLNTGELFF
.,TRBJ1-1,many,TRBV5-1,TGCGCCAGCAGCTTGGGAGGCAGGAAGAACACTGAAGCTTTCTTT,CASSLGGRKNTEAFF
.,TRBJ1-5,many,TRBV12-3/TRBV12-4,TGTGCCAGCAGTTCTCATCGGGGGGCTCATCAGCCCCAGCATTTT,CASSSHRGAHQPQHF
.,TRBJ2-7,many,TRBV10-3,TGTGCCATCAGTGAGTCGACGGGAGACGAGCAGTACTTC,CAISESTGDEQYF
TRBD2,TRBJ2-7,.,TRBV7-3,TGTGCCAGCAGCTTAAGGAGTAGCGGGAGGATCCTACCCTACGAGCAGTACTTC,CASSLRSSGRILPYEQYF